Included here is one TCR beta chain sequence, with context. These data originate in a study of cytomegalovirus exposure and HLA in healthy donors. Researchers ran the PCR with 60 Vbeta and 13 Jbeta primers. The table came from immunoSEQ multiplex PCR; TCRdb's copy has only in-frame clones and leaves some out. The sample yields hundreds of thousands of clones, 70% to 80% seen once. CDR1 and CDR2 (germline): SGDLS, YYNGEE. The CDR3 length is 22 residues. The ends lost 3 bases at V and 5 bases at J; junction bases unmatched: 29. The sample taken for sequencing was PBMCs. The V and J genes are TRBV9 and TRBJ2-3; 8 bases are shared with TRBD2. The receptor's source is a woman aged 25-40 years in good health and CMV-seronegative. The CDR3 spells CASSGGIQKTETGAGVRDTQYF. The CDR3 DNA sequence: TGTGCCAGCAGCGGAGGGATCCAGAAGACCGAAACAGGAGCGGGAGTACGAGATACGCAGTATTTT.